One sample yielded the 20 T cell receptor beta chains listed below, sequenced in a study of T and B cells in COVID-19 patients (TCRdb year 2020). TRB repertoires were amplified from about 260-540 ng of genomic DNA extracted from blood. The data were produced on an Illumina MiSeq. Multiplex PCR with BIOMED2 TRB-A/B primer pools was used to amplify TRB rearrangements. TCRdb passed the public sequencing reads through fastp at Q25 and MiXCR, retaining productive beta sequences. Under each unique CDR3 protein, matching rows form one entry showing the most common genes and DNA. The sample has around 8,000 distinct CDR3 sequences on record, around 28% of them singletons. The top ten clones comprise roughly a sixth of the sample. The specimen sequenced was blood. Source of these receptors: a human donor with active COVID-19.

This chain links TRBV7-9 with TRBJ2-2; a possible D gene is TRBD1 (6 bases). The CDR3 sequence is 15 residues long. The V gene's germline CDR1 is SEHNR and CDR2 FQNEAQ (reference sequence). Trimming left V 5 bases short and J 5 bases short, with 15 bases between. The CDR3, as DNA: TGTGCCAGCAGCGGGACATGGCTGGTAACCGGGGAGCTGTTTTTT. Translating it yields CASSGTWLVTGELFF.

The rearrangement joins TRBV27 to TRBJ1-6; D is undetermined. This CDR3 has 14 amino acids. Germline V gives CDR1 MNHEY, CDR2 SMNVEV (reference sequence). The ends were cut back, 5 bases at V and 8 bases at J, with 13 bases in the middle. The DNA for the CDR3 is TGTGCCAGCAGTCCAGTCGGTCCCCATTCACCCCTCCACTTT. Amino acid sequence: CASSPVGPHSPLHF.

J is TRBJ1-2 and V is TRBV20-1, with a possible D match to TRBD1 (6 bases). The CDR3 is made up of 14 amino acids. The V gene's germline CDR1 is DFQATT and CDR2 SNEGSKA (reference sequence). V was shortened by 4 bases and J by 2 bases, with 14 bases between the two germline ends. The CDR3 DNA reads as TGCAGTGCTATCTTAGGGGGGGCGAACTATGGCTACACCTTC. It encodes CSAILGGANYGYTF.

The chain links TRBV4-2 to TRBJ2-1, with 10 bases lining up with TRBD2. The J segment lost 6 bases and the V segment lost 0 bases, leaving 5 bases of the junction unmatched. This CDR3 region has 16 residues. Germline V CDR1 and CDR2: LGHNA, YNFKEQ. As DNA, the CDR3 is TGTGCCAGCAGCCAAGATGAAGCGGGGGGGTTCAATGAGCAGTTCTTC. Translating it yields CASSQDEAGGFNEQFF.

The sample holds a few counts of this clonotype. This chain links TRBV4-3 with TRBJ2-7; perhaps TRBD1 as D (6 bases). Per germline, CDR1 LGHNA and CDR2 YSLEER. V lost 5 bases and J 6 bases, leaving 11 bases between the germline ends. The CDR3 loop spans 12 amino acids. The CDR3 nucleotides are TGCGCCAGCAGCTCACAGGGTGGCGAGCAGTACTTC. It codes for CASSSQGGEQYF.

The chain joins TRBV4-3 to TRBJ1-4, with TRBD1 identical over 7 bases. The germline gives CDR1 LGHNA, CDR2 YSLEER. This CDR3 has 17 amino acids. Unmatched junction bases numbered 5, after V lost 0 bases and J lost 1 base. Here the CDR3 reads CASSQERQGRTNEKLFF. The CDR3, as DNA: TGCGCCAGCAGCCAAGAGAGACAGGGCAGAACTAATGAAAAACTGTTTTTT.

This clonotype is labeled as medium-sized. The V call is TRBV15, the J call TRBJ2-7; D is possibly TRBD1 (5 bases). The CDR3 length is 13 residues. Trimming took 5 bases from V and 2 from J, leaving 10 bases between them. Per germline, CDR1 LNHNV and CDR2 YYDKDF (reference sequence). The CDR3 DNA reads TGTGCCACCAGCTGGGGCAGAGCCTACGAGCAGTACTTC. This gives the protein CATSWGRAYEQYF.

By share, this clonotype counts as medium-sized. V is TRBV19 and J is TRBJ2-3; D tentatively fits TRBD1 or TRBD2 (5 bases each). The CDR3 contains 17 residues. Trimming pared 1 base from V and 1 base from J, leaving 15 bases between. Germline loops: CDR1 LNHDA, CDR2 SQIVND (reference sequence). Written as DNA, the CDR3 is TGTGCCAGTAGTATAGGAGCTGGGGGATGGGGCACAGATACGCAGTATTTT. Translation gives CASSIGAGGWGTDTQYF.

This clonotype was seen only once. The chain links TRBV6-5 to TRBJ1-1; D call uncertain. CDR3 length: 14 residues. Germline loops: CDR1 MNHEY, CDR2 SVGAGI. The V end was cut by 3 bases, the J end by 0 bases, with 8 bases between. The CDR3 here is CASSYNAVNTEAFF. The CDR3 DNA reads TGTGCCAGCAGTTATAATGCAGTGAACACTGAAGCTTTCTTT.

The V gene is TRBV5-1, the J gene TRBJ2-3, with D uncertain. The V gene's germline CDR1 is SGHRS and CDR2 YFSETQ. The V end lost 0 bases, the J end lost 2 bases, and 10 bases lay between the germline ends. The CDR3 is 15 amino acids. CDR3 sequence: CASSLDSPDTDTQYF. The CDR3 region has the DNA TGCGCCAGCAGCTTGGACAGTCCAGACACAGATACGCAGTATTTT.

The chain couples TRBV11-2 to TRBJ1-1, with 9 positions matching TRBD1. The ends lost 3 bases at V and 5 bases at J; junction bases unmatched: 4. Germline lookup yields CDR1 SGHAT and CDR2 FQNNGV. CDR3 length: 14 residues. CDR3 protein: CASSFRQGETEAFF. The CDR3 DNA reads TGTGCCAGCAGCTTTAGACAGGGGGAGACTGAAGCTTTCTTT. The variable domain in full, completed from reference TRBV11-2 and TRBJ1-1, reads EAGVAQSPRYKIIEKRQSVAFWCNPISGHATLYWYQQILGQGPKLLIQFQNNGVVDDSQLPKDRFSAERLKGVDSTLKIQPAKLEDSAVYLCASSFRQGETEAFFGQGTRLTVV.

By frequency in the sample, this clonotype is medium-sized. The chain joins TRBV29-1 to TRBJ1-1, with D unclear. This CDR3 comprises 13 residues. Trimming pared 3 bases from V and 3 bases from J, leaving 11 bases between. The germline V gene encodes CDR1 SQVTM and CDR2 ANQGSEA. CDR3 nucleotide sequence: TGCAGCGTTGACGGACGAGTGCACACTGAAGCTTTCTTT. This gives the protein CSVDGRVHTEAFF.

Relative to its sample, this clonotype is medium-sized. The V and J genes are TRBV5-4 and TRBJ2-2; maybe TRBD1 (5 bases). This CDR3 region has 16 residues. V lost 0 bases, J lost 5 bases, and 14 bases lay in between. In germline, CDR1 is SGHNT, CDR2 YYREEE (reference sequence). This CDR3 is CASSLVGWAGTGELFF. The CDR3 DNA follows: TGTGCCAGCAGCTTGGTGGGTTGGGCAGGGACCGGGGAGCTGTTTTTT.

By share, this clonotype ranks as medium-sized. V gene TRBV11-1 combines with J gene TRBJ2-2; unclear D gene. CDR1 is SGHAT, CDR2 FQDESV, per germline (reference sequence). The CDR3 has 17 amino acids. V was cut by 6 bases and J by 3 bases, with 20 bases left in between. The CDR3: CASSLPATGSDTGELFF. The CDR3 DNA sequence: TGTGCCAGCAGTTTACCCGCGACGGGCTCGGACACCGGGGAGCTGTTTTTT.

CDR3 coding DNA: TGCGCCAGCAGCGCGAGACTACTAGCGGGAGCGCCGGGGAGCAATGAGCAGTTCTTC. Amino acid sequence: CASSARLLAGAPGSNEQFF. The rearrangement links TRBV5-1 to TRBJ2-1; TRBD2 matches 11 bases. This CDR3 has 19 amino acids. V was pared by 4 bases and J by 6 bases, with 18 bases of the junction left unmatched. The V gene's germline CDR1 is SGHRS and CDR2 YFSETQ.

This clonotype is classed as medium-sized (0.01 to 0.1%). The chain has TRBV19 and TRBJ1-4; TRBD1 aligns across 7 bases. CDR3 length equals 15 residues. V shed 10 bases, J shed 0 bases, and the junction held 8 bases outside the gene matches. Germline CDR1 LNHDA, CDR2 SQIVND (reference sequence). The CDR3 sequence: CATSRQGATNEKLFF. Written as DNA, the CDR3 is TGTGCCACCAGTCGACAGGGTGCAACTAATGAAAAACTGTTTTTT.

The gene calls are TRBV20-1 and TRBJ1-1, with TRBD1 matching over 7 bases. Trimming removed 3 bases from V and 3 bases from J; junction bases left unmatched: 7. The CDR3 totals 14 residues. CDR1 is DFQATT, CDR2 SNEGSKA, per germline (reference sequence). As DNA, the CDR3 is TGCAGTGCTAGTAAGGGGGCTGGGGACACTGAAGCTTTCTTT. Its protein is CSASKGAGDTEAFF.

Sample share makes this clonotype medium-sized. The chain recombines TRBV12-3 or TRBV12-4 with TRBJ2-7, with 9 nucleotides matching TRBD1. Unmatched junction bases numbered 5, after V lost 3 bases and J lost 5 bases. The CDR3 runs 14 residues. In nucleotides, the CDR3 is TGTGCCAGCAGTTTCGGACAGGGGCGCGACGAGCAGTACTTC. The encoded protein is CASSFGQGRDEQYF.

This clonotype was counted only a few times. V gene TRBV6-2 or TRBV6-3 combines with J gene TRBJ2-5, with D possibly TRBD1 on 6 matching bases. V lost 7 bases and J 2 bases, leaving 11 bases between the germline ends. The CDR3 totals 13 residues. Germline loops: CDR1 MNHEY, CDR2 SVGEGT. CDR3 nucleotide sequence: TGTGCCAGCAATCGGGACACTCAAGAGACCCAGTACTTC. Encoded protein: CASNRDTQETQYF.

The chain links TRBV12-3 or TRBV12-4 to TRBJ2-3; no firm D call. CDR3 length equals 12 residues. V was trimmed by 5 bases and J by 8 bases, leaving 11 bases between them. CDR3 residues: CASSPVGGTQYF. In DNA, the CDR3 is TGTGCCAGCAGTCCCGTCGGCGGTACGCAGTATTTT.